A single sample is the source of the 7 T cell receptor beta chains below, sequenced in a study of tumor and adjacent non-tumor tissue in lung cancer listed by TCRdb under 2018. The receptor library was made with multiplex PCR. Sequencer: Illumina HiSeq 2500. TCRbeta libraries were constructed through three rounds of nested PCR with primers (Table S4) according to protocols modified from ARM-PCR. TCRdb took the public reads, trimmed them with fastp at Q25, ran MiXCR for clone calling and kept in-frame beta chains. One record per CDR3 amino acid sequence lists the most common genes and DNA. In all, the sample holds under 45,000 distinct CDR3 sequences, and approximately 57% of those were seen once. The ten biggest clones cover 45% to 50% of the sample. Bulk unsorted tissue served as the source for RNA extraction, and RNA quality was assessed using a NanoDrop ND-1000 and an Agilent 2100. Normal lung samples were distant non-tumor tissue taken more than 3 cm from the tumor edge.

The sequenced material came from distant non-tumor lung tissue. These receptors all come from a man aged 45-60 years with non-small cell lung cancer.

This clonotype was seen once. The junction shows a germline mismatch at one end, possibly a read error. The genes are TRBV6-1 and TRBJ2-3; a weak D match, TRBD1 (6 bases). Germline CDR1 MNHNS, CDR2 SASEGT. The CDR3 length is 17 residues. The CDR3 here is CPSSEAPGHPRGDTQYF. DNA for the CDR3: TGTCCCAGCAGTGAAGCGCCCGGACATCCCAGGGGCGATACGCAGTATTTT.

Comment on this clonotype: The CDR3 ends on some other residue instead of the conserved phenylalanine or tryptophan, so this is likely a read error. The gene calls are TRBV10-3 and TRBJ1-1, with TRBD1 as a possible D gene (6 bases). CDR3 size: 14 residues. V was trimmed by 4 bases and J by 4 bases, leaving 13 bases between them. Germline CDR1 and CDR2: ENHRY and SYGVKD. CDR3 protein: CAISGTGGGTEAFL. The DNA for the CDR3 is TGTGCCATCAGTGGAACCGGAGGGGGCACTGAAGCTTTCTTA.

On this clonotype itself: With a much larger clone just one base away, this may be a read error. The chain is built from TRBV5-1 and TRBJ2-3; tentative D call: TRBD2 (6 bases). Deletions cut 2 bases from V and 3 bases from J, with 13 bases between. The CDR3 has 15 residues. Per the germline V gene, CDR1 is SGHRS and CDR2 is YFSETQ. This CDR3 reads CASSFVTEGTDTQYF. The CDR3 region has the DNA TGCGCCAGCAGCTTTGTAACGGAGGGTACAGATACGCAGTATTTT.

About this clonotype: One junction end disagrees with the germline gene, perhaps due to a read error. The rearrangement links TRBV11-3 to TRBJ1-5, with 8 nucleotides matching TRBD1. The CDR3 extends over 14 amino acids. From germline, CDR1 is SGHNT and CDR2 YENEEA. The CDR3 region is CVSSLDRVNQPKHF. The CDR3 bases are TGTGTCAGCAGCTTGGACAGGGTCAATCAGCCCAAGCATTTT.

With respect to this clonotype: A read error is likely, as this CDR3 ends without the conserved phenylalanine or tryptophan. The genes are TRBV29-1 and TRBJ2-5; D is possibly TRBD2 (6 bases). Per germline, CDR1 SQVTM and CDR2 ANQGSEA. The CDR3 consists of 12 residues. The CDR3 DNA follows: TGCAACGTTAAGGAGGGTTCCGAGACCCAGTACTTA. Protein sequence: CNVKEGSETQYL.

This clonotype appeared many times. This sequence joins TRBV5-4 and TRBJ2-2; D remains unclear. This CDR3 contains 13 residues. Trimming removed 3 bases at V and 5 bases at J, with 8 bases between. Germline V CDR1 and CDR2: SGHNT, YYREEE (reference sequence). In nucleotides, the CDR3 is TGTGCCAGCAGCTCTCAGTGGACCGGGGAGCTGTTTTTT. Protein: CASSSQWTGELFF.

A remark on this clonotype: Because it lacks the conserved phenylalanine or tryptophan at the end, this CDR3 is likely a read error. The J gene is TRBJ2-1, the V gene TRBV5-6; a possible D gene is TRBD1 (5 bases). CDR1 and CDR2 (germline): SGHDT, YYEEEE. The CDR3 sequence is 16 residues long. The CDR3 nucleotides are TGTGCCAGCAGCTTGGGGCAGGGAAACGCCTGCAATGTGCAGTTCTTG. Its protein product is CASSLGQGNACNVQFL.